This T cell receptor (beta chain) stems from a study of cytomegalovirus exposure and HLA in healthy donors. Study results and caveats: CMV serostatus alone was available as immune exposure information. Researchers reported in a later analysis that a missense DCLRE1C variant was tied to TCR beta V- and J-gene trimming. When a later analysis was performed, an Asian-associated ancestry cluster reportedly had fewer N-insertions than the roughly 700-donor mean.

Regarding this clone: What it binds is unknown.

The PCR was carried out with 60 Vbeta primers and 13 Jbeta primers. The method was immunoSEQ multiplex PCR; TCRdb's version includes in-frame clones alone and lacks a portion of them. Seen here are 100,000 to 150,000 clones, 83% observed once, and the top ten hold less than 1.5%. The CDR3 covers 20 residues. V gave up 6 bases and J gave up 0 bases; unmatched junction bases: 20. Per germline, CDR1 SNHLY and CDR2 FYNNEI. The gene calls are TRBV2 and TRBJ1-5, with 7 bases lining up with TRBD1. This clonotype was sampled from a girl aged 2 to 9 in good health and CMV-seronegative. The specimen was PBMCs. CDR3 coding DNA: TGTGCCAGCAGGGGAGACGTAAGGGACAGAACCATCGATAGCAATCAGCCCCAGCATTTT. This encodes CASRGDVRDRTIDSNQPQHF.